This TCR beta chain was captured in a study of Ad26.COV2.S vaccination and SARS-CoV-2 variants. About the study: Donor joined the COV1001 Ad26.COV2.S trial arm.

V dropped 10 bases and J dropped 3 bases, with 13 bases sitting between them. This CDR3 is built from 12 residues. Germline V gene data show CDR1 as SGHAT and CDR2 as FQNNGV. Profiling relied on immunoSEQ multiplex PCR, and the TCRdb table lists in-frame clones only, not all of them. The sample has 440,000 or so clones, approximately 92% seen once; the top ten hold 1.5% to 2%. The treatment is: 19 received Ad26.COV2.S at low or high dose, single or two shots; about 5 received placebo; per-sample allocation not given. Day 63 after the first vaccine or placebo injection was the time point for sampling. Boston supplied an adult donor aged 18-55 years.

The chain employs TRBV11-2 and TRBJ2-7; tentative D call: TRBD2 (6 bases). The sequence came from a person between 18 and 65 years old who received the Ad26.COV2.S COVID-19 vaccine or a placebo. Material: peripheral blood, obtained in a trial of Ad26.COV2.S vaccine versus placebo. Written as DNA, the CDR3 is TGTGCCACCACGCCGGGGGACTACGAGCAGTACTTC. It translates to CATTPGDYEQYF.